This T cell receptor beta chain was identified in a study of T-cell reconstitution after alpha-beta-depleted transplantation in children. Overall study results and limits: T-cell counts and diversity were attributed mostly to newly produced T cells one year after transplant.

Comments on this clonotype: Its antigen is undetermined. A single base separates this from a much larger clone, so it may be a read error.

The germline gives CDR1 SGHRS, CDR2 YFSETQ. V shed 5 bases and J shed 10 bases, with 13 bases lying between them. This CDR3 has 12 amino acids. Researchers prepared the TCRbeta library using unique molecular identifiers, the study reports. A single record per CDR3 protein comes from TCRdb applying MiXCR to the PCR reads. The table lists hundreds of thousands of distinct CDR3 sequences, around 13% of them singletons, with around 0.76% in the top ten. The receptor comes from a girl aged 2-10 years with congenital amegakaryocytic thrombocytopenia, due to receive a stem cell transplant. This specimen consisted of PBMCs, obtained before TCRalphabeta/CD19-depleted stem cell transplant. The chain combines TRBV5-1 with TRBJ2-1, with D uncertain. The CDR3: CASRIQAEEQFF. The CDR3 DNA reads TGCGCCAGCAGAATCCAGGCAGAGGAGCAGTTCTTC.